This is a list of T cell receptor beta chains from one sample in a study of T-cell reconstitution after alpha-beta-depleted transplantation in children. MiXCR was run by TCRdb on the PCR reads, yielding one entry per CDR3 protein. This table holds about 280,000 distinct CDR3 sequences, 11% found once. Material: peripheral blood, obtained 180 days after TCRalphabeta/CD19-depleted stem cell transplant. These receptors were obtained from a male patient aged 2 to 10 who had a stem cell transplant for chronic granulomatous disease, so the T cells may come from the graft donor. Each CDR3 is given with its conserved first and last residue. A D gene is named only where the DNA matches it firmly. Only some rows state a clone size, as once, few, many or a class for expanded clones.

D gene	V gene	clone size	J gene	CDR3 DNA	CDR3 protein
TRBD2	TRBV7-8	many	TRBJ2-3	TGTGCCAGCAGCCCGGGACTAGCCCTAACAGATACGCAGTATTTT	CASSPGLALTDTQYF
TRBD1	TRBV6-1	many	TRBJ1-2	TGTGCCAGCAGGCCGGGACAGGGTTTCTATGGCTACACCTTC	CASRPGQGFYGYTF
.	TRBV29-1	.	TRBJ1-2	TGCAGCGGAGGTGACAGGTATGGCTACACCTTC	CSGGDRYGYTF
TRBD2	TRBV6-2/TRBV6-3	many	TRBJ2-1	TGTGCCAGCATGTACGGGGGGGCCTACAATGAGCAGTTCTTC	CASMYGGAYNEQFF
TRBD1	TRBV29-1	many	TRBJ2-5	TGCAGCGCACAGACAGGGGGCTCGGAGACCCAGTACTTC	CSAQTGGSETQYF
TRBD1	TRBV15	many	TRBJ2-7	TGTGCCACCAGCGAACCGGGACAGGGGATCTACGAGCAGTACTTC	CATSEPGQGIYEQYF
TRBD2	TRBV5-4	many	TRBJ2-1	TGTGCCAGCAGCTTCCTTAGCGGGAGTGCCTACAATGAGCAGTTCTTC	CASSFLSGSAYNEQFF
.	TRBV7-6	many	TRBJ2-4	TGTGCCAGCAGCCCCTATGAGGGGGCCGGGGGCAAAAACATTCAGTACTTC	CASSPYEGAGGKNIQYF
TRBD2	TRBV20-1	few	TRBJ2-1	TGCAGTGCTAGAGATAGGCGGCTAGCGGGACTAGGTGAGCAGTTCTTC	CSARDRRLAGLGEQFF
TRBD1	TRBV12-3/TRBV12-4	many	TRBJ1-5	TGTGCCAGCAGTTTGGACAGGGGGCCCTATAGCAATCAGCCCCAGCATTTT	CASSLDRGPYSNQPQHF
.	TRBV4-3	many	TRBJ2-1	TGCGCCAGCAGCCAAGATGGTCCCCCCCTCCCAAGCTCCTACAATGAGCAGTTCTTC	CASSQDGPPLPSSYNEQFF
.	TRBV6-5	many	TRBJ2-3	TGTGCCAGCAGTTACTCCCAGGGCTATGGCACAGATACGCAGTATTTT	CASSYSQGYGTDTQYF
TRBD1	TRBV5-1	few	TRBJ2-2	TGCGCCAGCAGCTTGACAGGGGGCGGCGGGGAGCTGTTTTTT	CASSLTGGGGELFF
.	TRBV4-3	many	TRBJ2-6	TGCGCCAGCAGCCAAGATGTCAGCGGTGTCTCTGGGGCCAACGTCCTGACTTTC	CASSQDVSGVSGANVLTF
.	TRBV20-1	many	TRBJ2-3	TGCAGTGCCCGGACTGTCACAGATACGCAGTATTTT	CSARTVTDTQYF
TRBD2	TRBV12-3/TRBV12-4	many	TRBJ2-1	TGTGCCAGCAGTCCCCGGACTAGCGGGAGGACCTACAATGAGCAGTTCTTC	CASSPRTSGRTYNEQFF
TRBD1	TRBV6-2/TRBV6-3	few	TRBJ2-7	TGTGCCAGCAGTCCGGACAGGGGGCCCCTCGGCGAGCAGTACTTC	CASSPDRGPLGEQYF
.	TRBV7-2	many	TRBJ2-2	TGTGCCAGCAGCTTCGGACTCAACACCGGGGAGCTGTTTTTT	CASSFGLNTGELFF
.	TRBV15	many	TRBJ2-3	TGTGCCACCAGCAGAGATAATCTCGCTATAGATACGCAGTATTTT	CATSRDNLAIDTQYF
TRBD1	TRBV6-1	many	TRBJ1-2	TGTGCCAGCAGCTCCGGGGACAGAGAAATCTATGGCTACACCTTC	CASSSGDREIYGYTF
TRBD1	TRBV11-3	few	TRBJ2-2	TGTGCCAGCAGCACGATCGGGACAGGGTCCGGGGAGCTGTTTTTT	CASSTIGTGSGELFF
TRBD1	TRBV18	many	TRBJ1-2	TGTGCCAGCTCACCTGGACAGGGGGCGGGCTATGGCTACACCTTC	CASSPGQGAGYGYTF
TRBD1	TRBV5-5	many	TRBJ2-1	TGTGCCAGCAGCCCCAGGGCGGACAGGGGAGGTAATGAGCAGTTCTTC	CASSPRADRGGNEQFF
TRBD2	TRBV27	many	TRBJ2-1	TGTGCCAGCAGTCGCGGGGGGCGGAGGGATGAGCAGTTCTTC	CASSRGGRRDEQFF
.	TRBV5-1	many	TRBJ2-2	TGCGCCAGCAGCACAGACCCCCGGGAGCTGTTTTTT	CASSTDPRELFF
TRBD2	TRBV18	few	TRBJ2-1	TGTGCCAGCTCACCAGCGATAGTAGCGGGAGCTATCAGTGAGCAGTTCTTC	CASSPAIVAGAISEQFF
TRBD1	TRBV5-4	many	TRBJ2-5	TGTGCCAGCAGCGGAAGGGACAGTGAGTACCAAGAGACCCAGTACTTC	CASSGRDSEYQETQYF
.	TRBV28	many	TRBJ2-1	TGTGCCAGCACCAACAGGGACGGCAATGAGCAGTTCTTC	CASTNRDGNEQFF
TRBD2	TRBV9	many	TRBJ2-1	TGTGCCAGCAGCGTAGGTTCTAGCGGCTTATACAATGAGCAGTTCTTC	CASSVGSSGLYNEQFF
TRBD2	TRBV5-1	many	TRBJ2-1	TGCGCCAGCAGCCCAACAGGGTTAGCGGGGTACAATGAGCAGTTCTTC	CASSPTGLAGYNEQFF
TRBD1	TRBV6-5	many	TRBJ1-2	TGTGCCAGCAGTTACTCGGTAGGGGGCTGGGGCTACACCTTC	CASSYSVGGWGYTF
.	TRBV15	many	TRBJ2-5	TGTGCCACCAGCAGAGATGGCCGAACTCAAGAGACCCAGTACTTC	CATSRDGRTQETQYF
.	TRBV29-1	many	TRBJ2-2	TGCAGCGTTGACGGGAGAAGGAGCGGGGAGCTGTTTTTT	CSVDGRRSGELFF
.	TRBV9	many	TRBJ2-1	TGTGCCAGCAGCGTAGGCCCGAAAGGGGGTGAGCAGTTCTTC	CASSVGPKGGEQFF
.	TRBV25-1	many	TRBJ2-4	TGTGCCAGCAGGTCGGAGGGATACATTCAGTACTTC	CASRSEGYIQYF
TRBD2	TRBV5-1	many	TRBJ2-3	TGCGCCAGCAGCTTGTTGCCTAAGACTAGCGGGGAGGCTACAGATACGCAGTATTTT	CASSLLPKTSGEATDTQYF
.	TRBV12-3/TRBV12-4	many	TRBJ1-5	TGTGCCAGCAGTCTCGACGGTTATCAGCCCCAGCATTTT	CASSLDGYQPQHF
TRBD2	TRBV15	many	TRBJ2-3	TGTGCCACCAGCAGAAGCCCGACTAGCGGGAGGCATACGCAGTATTTT	CATSRSPTSGRHTQYF
.	TRBV12-3/TRBV12-4	.	TRBJ2-5	TGTGCCAGCAGTTTTTGGCTGGGGGAGACCCAGTACTTC	CASSFWLGETQYF
TRBD1	TRBV15	many	TRBJ1-4	TGTGCCACCAGCAGACCGGGACAGGCAAAGGAAAAACTGTTTTTT	CATSRPGQAKEKLFF
.	TRBV19	few	TRBJ1-6	TGTGCCAGTAGTACATCCGACAGCTCACCCCTCCACTTT	CASSTSDSSPLHF
TRBD2	TRBV28	many	TRBJ2-5	TGTGCCAGCAGTTTAAAAAGAGGGGCGGGAGAGGGCCAAGAGACCCAGTACTTC	CASSLKRGAGEGQETQYF